This TCR beta chain came from a study of cytomegalovirus exposure and HLA in healthy donors. Of note for this clone: Antigen unknown.

CDR3 length: 14 amino acids. The ends were cut back, 4 bases at V and 5 bases at J, with 14 bases in the middle. Germline assignment: CDR1 MGHRA and CDR2 YSYEKL. Study results and caveats: A later analysis reportedly found fewer N-insertions in an Asian-associated ancestry cluster than the approximately 700-donor mean.

PCR involved 60 Vbeta and 13 Jbeta primers. The assay was immunoSEQ multiplex PCR, and TCRdb's table has in-frame clones only and misses some. The table lists about 160,000 clones, roughly 80% of them singletons, with 4% to 5.5% in the top ten. This chain connects TRBV4-1 to TRBJ2-5; D remains ambiguous. Sequenced sample: PBMCs. This receptor was obtained from a man aged 30 to 39 in good health and CMV-seronegative. In DNA form, the CDR3 reads TGCGCCAGCAGCCGCCTGCCCTTGCGGGAGACCCAGTACTTC. Amino acid sequence: CASSRLPLRETQYF.